This T cell receptor beta chain was sequenced for a study of blood T cell repertoires in COVID-19. Overall study: COVID-19 samples collected from the United States, Italy and Spain covered acute and convalescent phases. T cells, B-cell-depleted T cells, or PBMCs provided the cDNA or gDNA that served as material.

Sequenced by immunoSEQ multiplex PCR; TCRdb stores in-frame clones only, minus some. The sample lists 250,000 to 350,000 clones, 80% to 90% occurring once. CDR1 is GTSNPN and CDR2 is SVGIG in the germline V gene (reference sequence). This CDR3 is built from 10 residues. The V gene lost 0 bases and the J gene lost 9 bases, with 5 bases spanning the gap. This chain links TRBV30 with TRBJ1-1, with D hard to call. Sequencing was performed on peripheral blood. The source is a woman under 40 with active or convalescent COVID-19. CDR3 nucleotide sequence: TGTGCCTGGAGTGTGGAGAAAGCTTTCTTT. Translated: CAWSVEKAFF.